These 20 T cell receptor beta chains originate from one sample sequenced in a study of blood T cells in healthy people across ages. The use of a sample-barcoded 5' primer and a J-beta primer mix characterized a second PCR of roughly 7 to 12 cycles. MiXCR, run by TCRdb on the 5' RACE reads, gives a single entry per CDR3 protein. The sample lists some 800,000 distinct CDR3 sequences, roughly 25% occurring once. These data also formed part of another study, on T cells of mothers and their children.

The specimen was blood. The receptors here all came from a boy aged 10-17 years in good health.

This clonotype was observed once. The chain couples TRBV7-9 to TRBJ1-1; 9 nucleotides line up with TRBD1. The germline CDR1 and CDR2 sequences are SEHNR and FQNEAQ (reference sequence). The CDR3 consists of 15 residues. Trimming took 4 bases from V and 1 from J; bases not matched to a gene: 4. The CDR3 here is CASSSGQGTNTEAFF. The CDR3 DNA reads TGTGCCAGCAGCTCAGGACAGGGGACGAACACTGAAGCTTTCTTT.

The genes are TRBV30 and TRBJ1-1, with 7 bases matching TRBD1. Germline V gives CDR1 GTSNPN, CDR2 SVGIG (reference sequence). The CDR3 is 13 residues long. Germline trimming cut 4 bases from V and 4 bases from J; bases unmatched to any gene: 6. CDR3 DNA sequence: TGTGCCTGGACAGGGGGGATGAGCACTGAAGCTTTCTTT. Translated, it gives CAWTGGMSTEAFF.

The chain carries TRBV6-1 and TRBJ2-3; the match to TRBD2 covers 8 bases. The CDR3 sequence is 17 residues long. The V segment lost 3 bases and the J segment 2 bases; nucleotides outside the gene matches: 10. The germline CDR1 and CDR2 sequences are MNHNS and SASEGT. The CDR3 DNA sequence: TGTGCCAGCAGTGAGGCACCGACTAGCGTCTTCACAGATACGCAGTATTTT. This encodes CASSEAPTSVFTDTQYF.

This clonotype turned up a few times. The V call is TRBV20-1, the J call TRBJ2-5; weak D call: TRBD2 (6 bases). The J call may not be correct, given that the DNA end is closer to TRBJ2-7. This CDR3 is 14 amino acids long. Germline CDR1 reads DFQATT; CDR2 reads SNEGSKA (reference sequence). The CDR3 nucleotides read TGCAGTGCTCAGCGACCCCCCGGGGGTCACGAGCAGTACTTC. This translates into CSAQRPPGGHEQYF.

The V call is TRBV6-1, the J call TRBJ2-5, with a weak D call TRBD2 (6 bases). CDR1 and CDR2 from the germline V gene are MNHNS and SASEGT. The CDR3 has 16 residues. V was trimmed by 2 bases and J by 5 bases, leaving 18 bases between them. CDR3 region: CASSEWVEGGGETQYF. CDR3 coding DNA: TGTGCCAGCAGTGAATGGGTGGAGGGAGGAGGGGAGACCCAGTACTTC.

Only a few counts were recorded for this clonotype. The junction does not match germline at one end; this may be a read error. This chain links TRBV2 with TRBJ2-5; D uncertain. Germline V gives CDR1 SNHLY, CDR2 FYNNEI. The length of the CDR3 is 13 residues. The CDR3: CASSEWSYNEQSF. CDR3 DNA sequence: TGTGCCAGCAGTGAATGGAGCTACAATGAGCAGTCCTTC.

This clonotype was seen more than once but under ten times. The rearrangement joins TRBV6-2 or TRBV6-3 to TRBJ2-7, with D unresolved. The CDR3 has 14 amino acids. The germline CDR1 and CDR2 sequences are MNHEY and SVGEGT. V lost 2 bases and J 2 bases, leaving 10 bases between the germline ends. CDR3 residues: CASSYAAGPYEQYF. In DNA form, the CDR3 reads TGTGCCAGCAGTTACGCGGCAGGTCCCTACGAGCAGTACTTC.

The chain recombines TRBV7-9 with TRBJ1-6; D remains unclear. The CDR3 length is 14 residues. CDR1 and CDR2 from the germline V gene are SEHNR and FQNEAQ (reference sequence). V shed 2 bases and J shed 5 bases, with 7 bases lying between them. CDR3 DNA: TGTGCCAGCAGCTTACTATCCGATAATTCACCCCTCCACTTT. Residues: CASSLLSDNSPLHF.

The chain is built from TRBV20-1 and TRBJ2-6; D is undetermined. Germline CDR1 reads DFQATT; CDR2 reads SNEGSKA (reference sequence). The length of the CDR3 is 13 residues. Between the trimmed V and J ends, which lost 2 bases and 0 bases, there was a span of 2 bases. For the CDR3, the DNA is TGCAGTGCTAGACCCTCTGGGGCCAACGTCCTGACTTTC. This codes for CSARPSGANVLTF.

Turning to this clonotype: The junction departs from the called germline gene at one end, perhaps through a read error. The rearrangement uses TRBV30 and TRBJ2-1; TRBD2 matches at 8 bases. Germline CDR1 reads GTSNPN; CDR2 reads SVGIG (reference sequence). CDR3 size: 12 residues. The CDR3 nucleotides read TGTGCCTGCCAGGCGGGGGGAGAGACCCGGTACTTC. This gives the protein CACQAGGETRYF.

The chain links TRBV2 to TRBJ1-4; a possible D gene is TRBD1 (5 bases). Deletions cut 6 bases from V and 5 bases from J, with 16 bases between. Germline CDR1 is SNHLY and CDR2 is FYNNEI. The CDR3 totals 15 residues. The DNA of the CDR3 is TGTGCCAGCAGCAAAGGCGGGACGGAGAATGAAAAACTGTTTTTT. Its translation is CASSKGGTENEKLFF.

The chain couples TRBV6-4 to TRBJ2-3; no clear D. Per germline, CDR1 MRHNA and CDR2 SNTAGT. CDR3 length: 14 amino acids. Trimming left V 4 bases short and J 0 bases short, with 8 bases between. In nucleotides, the CDR3 is TGTGCCAGCAGTGCTTTAGGGAGCACAGATACGCAGTATTTT. Its translation is CASSALGSTDTQYF.

The chain employs TRBV28 and TRBJ1-1; D is ambiguous. The CDR3 loop spans 13 amino acids. V was shortened by 7 bases and J by 7 bases, with 16 bases between the two germline ends. The germline V gene has CDR1 MDHEN and CDR2 SYDVKM. CDR3 nucleotides: TGTGCCAGCAAACAACGGATTACGGTTGAAGCTTTCTTT. Translation gives CASKQRITVEAFF.

This clonotype was seen at least ten times. The chain carries TRBV10-2 and TRBJ2-5; 8 nucleotides agree with TRBD2. V was clipped by 6 bases and J by 2 bases; unmatched bases: 5. Looked up from germline, CDR1 is WSHSY and CDR2 is SAAADI. The CDR3 loop spans 14 amino acids. CDR3: CASSWTSSQETQYF. CDR3 bases: TGCGCCAGCAGCTGGACTAGCAGTCAAGAGACCCAGTACTTC.

This clonotype was recorded only once. The chain recombines TRBV7-9 with TRBJ1-4; TRBD1 aligns across 10 bases. The CDR3 is made up of 17 amino acids. CDR1 SEHNR and CDR2 FQNEAQ come from the germline V gene (reference sequence). V was clipped by 4 bases and J by 0 bases; unmatched bases: 5. The CDR3 DNA reads as TGTGCCAGCAGCTCGACGGACAGGGGGGCAACTAATGAAAAACTGTTTTTT. It encodes CASSSTDRGATNEKLFF.

This rearrangement joins TRBV29-1 to TRBJ2-5, with D maybe TRBD1 (5 bases). V was shortened by 2 bases and J by 2 bases, with 12 bases between the two germline ends. The germline gives CDR1 SQVTM, CDR2 ANQGSEA. This CDR3 is built from 14 residues. CDR3 amino acids: CSVELETEQETQYF. CDR3 coding DNA: TGCAGCGTTGAACTCGAGACAGAGCAAGAGACCCAGTACTTC.

The genes are TRBV5-1 and TRBJ2-7, with D possibly TRBD1 on 6 matching bases. CDR1 and CDR2 from the germline V gene are SGHRS and YFSETQ. CDR3 length: 16 amino acids. Trimming shortened V by 1 base and J by 2 bases, and 16 bases separated the two germline ends. The DNA of the CDR3 is TGCGCCAGCAGCTTGAGCATGGGGACACCTACCTACGAGCAGTACTTC. It translates to CASSLSMGTPTYEQYF.

This clonotype was observed a few times. The rearrangement uses TRBV28 and TRBJ2-6; tentatively, D is TRBD2 (5 bases). The V end was cut by 2 bases, the J end by 4 bases, with 9 bases between. The CDR3 extends over 15 amino acids. Germline V gives CDR1 MDHEN, CDR2 SYDVKM. This CDR3 reads CASSLRPGGANVLTF. CDR3 sequence (DNA): TGTGCCAGCAGTTTACGGCCGGGAGGGGCCAACGTCCTGACTTTC.

There are a few counts of this clonotype. The J gene is TRBJ2-7, the V gene TRBV7-2; D remains unclear. The CDR3 loop spans 14 amino acids. V lost 2 bases to trimming and J lost 3 bases, with 11 bases between them. Germline assignment: CDR1 SGHTA and CDR2 FQGNSA. The CDR3 protein is CASSLTLEDYEQYF. CDR3 DNA: TGTGCCAGCAGCTTAACGTTAGAGGACTACGAGCAGTACTTC.

The V gene is TRBV28, the J gene TRBJ1-5; D not certain. The V gene lost 5 bases and the J gene lost 4 bases, with 3 bases spanning the gap. Germline V gene lookup returns CDR1 MDHEN and CDR2 SYDVKM. CDR3 size: 11 residues. The chain's CDR3 is CASSKNQPQHF. CDR3 sequence (DNA): TGTGCCAGCAGTAAAAATCAGCCCCAGCATTTT. Together with reference TRBV28 and TRBJ1-5, the CDR3 gives the full variable domain: DVKVTQSSRYLVKRTGEKVFLECVQDMDHENMFWYRQDPGLGLRLIYFSYDVKMKEKGDIPEGYSVSREKKERFSLILESASTNQTSMYLCASSKNQPQHFGDGTRLSIL.